These 30 T cell receptor beta chains came from one sample sequenced in a study of cytomegalovirus exposure and HLA in healthy donors. Assay used: immunoSEQ multiplex PCR; TCRdb lists only in-frame clones, some missing. Among 130,000 to 150,000 clones listed, roughly 89% were seen once. Material for sequencing was PBMCs. Source of these receptors: a woman between 18 and 29 years old in good health and CMV-seropositive.

This chain uses TRBV6-6 with TRBJ1-6, with TRBD1 matching 9 bases. J gave up 7 bases and V 7 bases, and 8 bases lay outside the gene matches. From germline, CDR1 is MNHNY and CDR2 SVGAGI (reference sequence). This CDR3 region has 15 residues. This chain's CDR3 is CASTQTGGQNSPLHF. The DNA of the CDR3 is TGTGCCAGCACCCAAACAGGGGGCCAGAATTCACCCCTCCACTTT.

V gene TRBV25-1 combines with J gene TRBJ2-3; weak D call: TRBD2 (7 bases). The V end was cut by 5 bases, the J end by 4 bases, with 22 bases between. CDR3 length: 17 residues. Germline V CDR1 and CDR2: MGHDK, SYGVNS. Here the CDR3 reads CASSQPLRGGIADTQYF. DNA of the CDR3: TGTGCCAGCAGTCAACCGTTAAGGGGGGGTATCGCAGATACGCAGTATTTT.

The J gene is TRBJ2-1, the V gene TRBV18; 9 bases line up with TRBD2. Germline V gives CDR1 KGHSH, CDR2 LQKENI. J was trimmed by 3 bases and V by 3 bases; bases with no gene match: 6. The CDR3 length is 16 residues. CDR3 DNA: TGTGCCAGCTCACCGTATCCAGCGGGGGGCTACAATGAGCAGTTCTTC. It specifies CASSPYPAGGYNEQFF. The full variable domain, its missing parts supplied by reference TRBV18 and TRBJ2-1, is NAGVMQNPRHLVRRRGQEARLRCSPMKGHSHVYWYRQLPEEGLKFMVYLQKENIIDESGMPKERFSAEFPKEGPSILRIQQVVRGDSAAYFCASSPYPAGGYNEQFFGPGTRLTVL.

The CDR3 is CASSLTDKIYEQYF. CDR3 bases: TGTGCCAGTAGTCTAACTGACAAGATCTACGAGCAGTACTTC. This chain uses TRBV19 with TRBJ2-7; D call uncertain. V was clipped by 5 bases and J by 3 bases, with 14 bases between them. Per the germline V gene, CDR1 is LNHDA and CDR2 is SQIVND (reference sequence). CDR3 size: 14 residues.

The rearrangement links TRBV7-9 to TRBJ1-2; the D is unclear. This CDR3 is 13 amino acids long. V gave up 4 bases and J gave up 3 bases, with 9 bases separating them. Germline CDR1 and CDR2: SEHNR and FQNEAQ (reference sequence). The CDR3 DNA reads as TGTGCCAGCAGCTCCTCCCTGTACTATGGCTACACCTTC. Protein: CASSSSLYYGYTF.

This clone was counted a single time. V usage is TRBV4-1 and J usage is TRBJ2-7, with TRBD1 matching 7 bases. After removal of 3 bases from V and 3 bases from J, the junction contained 8 bases not matched to a gene. Per germline, CDR1 MGHRA and CDR2 YSYEKL. The CDR3 spans 15 residues. The CDR3 loop reads CASSQYPGQHYEQYF. In nucleotides, the CDR3 is TGCGCCAGCAGCCAGTATCCGGGACAGCACTACGAGCAGTACTTC.

V gene TRBV7-9 combines with J gene TRBJ2-5; 9 bases map to TRBD2. The trim removed 5 bases at V and 5 bases at J, leaving 9 bases unmatched. CDR1 SEHNR and CDR2 FQNEAQ come from the germline V gene (reference sequence). The CDR3 is 15 residues long. This chain's CDR3 is CASSIETGTSETQYF. The DNA for the CDR3 is TGTGCCAGCAGCATTGAGACCGGGACTAGCGAGACCCAGTACTTC. Full variable domain (remainder filled in from reference TRBV7-9 and TRBJ2-5): DTGVSQNPRHKITKRGQNVTFRCDPISEHNRLYWYRQTLGQGPEFLTYFQNEAQLEKSRLLSDRFSAERPKGSFSTLEIQRTEQGDSAMYLCASSIETGTSETQYFGPGTRLLVL.

V gene TRBV4-1 combines with J gene TRBJ2-5, with 12 bases matching TRBD1. The ends lost 4 bases at V and 1 base at J; junction bases unmatched: 4. Germline CDR1 and CDR2: MGHRA and YSYEKL. CDR3 length equals 16 residues. The CDR3 bases are TGCGCCAGCAGCCCGGGACAGGGGGCGCCCCAAGAGACCCAGTACTTC. Translation: CASSPGQGAPQETQYF.

V gene TRBV4-2 combines with J gene TRBJ2-2; D is ambiguous. This CDR3 region has 15 residues. Germline V gives CDR1 LGHNA, CDR2 YNFKEQ. V lost 0 bases and J lost 6, with 11 bases in between. This CDR3 reads CASSQDWAEPGELFF. The CDR3 DNA is TGTGCCAGCAGCCAAGATTGGGCAGAGCCCGGGGAGCTGTTTTTT.

The chain joins TRBV7-9 to TRBJ1-1; TRBD1 matches at 7 bases. V dropped 4 bases and J dropped 3; count of bases not matched to a gene: 5. The CDR3 has 14 amino acids. The germline CDR1 and CDR2 sequences are SEHNR and FQNEAQ (reference sequence). The CDR3 spells CASSYHRGHTEAFF. DNA of the CDR3: TGTGCCAGCAGCTATCACAGGGGACACACTGAAGCTTTCTTT.

This chain links TRBV19 with TRBJ2-1; 8 bases are a match to TRBD1. V lost 3 bases to trimming and J lost 7 bases; unmatched junction nucleotides: 14. CDR1 LNHDA and CDR2 SQIVND come from the germline V gene (reference sequence). The CDR3 runs to 17 residues. Here the CDR3 reads CASSIRGRTGRRNEQFF. CDR3 nucleotide sequence: TGTGCCAGTAGTATTCGTGGTAGGACAGGGCGCAGGAATGAGCAGTTCTTC.

The V and J genes are TRBV5-4 and TRBJ1-1; D remains unclear. Trimming pared 4 bases from V and 3 bases from J, leaving 16 bases between. Germline V gene lookup returns CDR1 SGHNT and CDR2 YYREEE (reference sequence). The CDR3 runs 15 residues. This CDR3 reads CASSPRRGEDTEAFF. CDR3 nucleotide sequence: TGTGCCAGCAGCCCTAGGCGGGGTGAGGACACTGAAGCTTTCTTT.

This chain connects TRBV6-5 to TRBJ2-7, with D possibly being TRBD2 (6 bases). V was cut by 6 bases and J by 1 base, with 13 bases left in between. The CDR3 covers 14 residues. CDR1 and CDR2 (germline): MNHEY, SVGAGI. Written as DNA, the CDR3 is TGTGCCAGCAGCTCGGGACTTAGTTCCTACGAGCAGTACTTC. Translated: CASSSGLSSYEQYF.

The chain has TRBV5-1 and TRBJ1-4; 10 bases map to TRBD1. The length of the CDR3 is 16 residues. Unmatched junction bases numbered 9, after V lost 4 bases and J lost 6 bases. Per germline, CDR1 SGHRS and CDR2 YFSETQ. CDR3 bases: TGCGCCAGCAGCCCGAGGGACAGGGGTGGGGATGAAAAACTGTTTTTT. Translated: CASSPRDRGGDEKLFF.

The rearrangement joins TRBV7-9 to TRBJ2-7; TRBD2 matches 7 bases. The CDR3 length is 13 residues. Germline CDR1 SEHNR, CDR2 FQNEAQ (reference sequence). V trimming: 4 bases; J trimming: 4 bases; junction bases outside the gene matches: 4. The CDR3 loop reads CASSSSGGYEQYF. The CDR3 DNA is TGTGCCAGCAGCTCCTCCGGGGGGTACGAGCAGTACTTC.

The sample holds a few counts of this clone. V and J are TRBV19 and TRBJ2-7, with TRBD2 matching 8 bases. This CDR3 region has 14 residues. CDR1 is LNHDA, CDR2 SQIVND, per germline (reference sequence). With 6 bases clipped from V and 4 bases from J, the junction kept 8 bases outside the gene matches. CDR3 DNA sequence: TGTGCCAGTAGGATACGGGGGGGGAATTACGAGCAGTACTTC. This gives the protein CASRIRGGNYEQYF.

The chain is built from TRBV7-2 and TRBJ1-2; 10 bases align to TRBD1. This CDR3 contains 17 residues. Germline trimming cut 5 bases from V and 3 bases from J; bases unmatched to any gene: 12. Looked up from germline, CDR1 is SGHTA and CDR2 is FQGNSA. For the CDR3, the DNA is TGTGCCAGCAGCCCTAGGGCCCCGGGACAGGGGCACTATGGCTACACCTTC. It is translated as CASSPRAPGQGHYGYTF.

The genes are TRBV10-1 and TRBJ2-7; 8 nucleotides line up with TRBD1. The CDR3 consists of 14 residues. Germline CDR1 WNHNN, CDR2 SYGVQD (reference sequence). Trimming removed 6 bases from V and 7 bases from J; junction bases left unmatched: 11. Here the CDR3 reads CASRVRQGFNEQYF. As DNA, the CDR3 is TGCGCCAGCAGAGTTCGACAGGGGTTTAATGAGCAGTACTTC.

This chain connects TRBV5-4 to TRBJ1-2; 11 bases line up with TRBD1. This CDR3 has 16 residues. The V gene end was trimmed by 4 bases and the J gene end by 6 bases; junction bases not matched to a gene: 11. The V gene's germline CDR1 is SGHNT and CDR2 YYREEE (reference sequence). CDR3 in DNA: TGTGCCAGCAGCCCCCAAAGGACAGGGGGCTTCGATGGCTACACCTTC. Translation gives CASSPQRTGGFDGYTF.

The chain joins TRBV11-2 to TRBJ1-2; unclear D gene. V was clipped by 5 bases and J by 0 bases, with 7 bases between them. Germline CDR1 SGHAT, CDR2 FQNNGV. This CDR3 has 13 residues. The CDR3 here is CASSRTSNYGYTF. CDR3 bases: TGTGCCAGCAGCCGGACTTCTAACTATGGCTACACCTTC.

This clone is a singleton in its sample. The chain joins TRBV5-1 to TRBJ2-1; tentative D call: TRBD2 (6 bases). The V gene's germline CDR1 is SGHRS and CDR2 YFSETQ. The CDR3 runs to 15 residues. V lost 0 bases, J lost 4 bases, and 11 bases lay in between. The CDR3 sequence: CASSLGSGGYNEQFF. The CDR3 DNA follows: TGCGCCAGCAGCTTGGGCTCAGGAGGGTACAATGAGCAGTTCTTC.

The rearrangement links TRBV7-6 to TRBJ1-6; perhaps TRBD1 as D (6 bases). Trimming took off 5 bases at V and 6 bases at J, with 11 bases between the two ends. CDR1 SGHVS and CDR2 FNYEAQ come from the germline V gene. The CDR3 spans 14 residues. The CDR3 DNA reads TGTGCCAGCAGCCAAGGGGGATTTAATTCACCCCTCCACTTT. Encoded protein: CASSQGGFNSPLHF.

This clone was seen only a few times. V gene TRBV27 combines with J gene TRBJ1-2, with 7 bases matching TRBD1. The CDR3 is 13 amino acids. CDR1 MNHEY and CDR2 SMNVEV come from the germline V gene (reference sequence). The V gene end was trimmed by 5 bases and the J gene end by 5 bases; junction bases not matched to a gene: 5. This CDR3 reads CASSPDRVYGYTF. CDR3 nucleotides: TGTGCCAGCAGTCCCGACAGGGTGTATGGCTACACCTTC.

This clone was seen only a few times. V usage is TRBV11-2 and J usage is TRBJ1-2, with 7 nucleotides matching TRBD1. Trimming took 5 bases from V and 5 from J; bases not matched to a gene: 11. Looked up from germline, CDR1 is SGHAT and CDR2 is FQNNGV. This CDR3 has 15 amino acids. The CDR3 DNA is TGTGCCAGCAGCCCGCGTGACAGGGCTTTTTATGGCTACACCTTC. It encodes CASSPRDRAFYGYTF.

The chain recombines TRBV11-2 with TRBJ2-6; 8 nucleotides line up with TRBD1. Germline V gives CDR1 SGHAT, CDR2 FQNNGV. V trimming: 5 bases; J trimming: 4 bases; junction bases outside the gene matches: 4. This CDR3 contains 15 residues. The CDR3 nucleotides are TGTGCCAGCAGCGTCACAGGGGGAGGGGCCAACGTCCTGACTTTC. Translating it yields CASSVTGGGANVLTF.

The chain joins TRBV27 to TRBJ1-2; D is undetermined. This CDR3 has 14 residues. Germline CDR1 is MNHEY and CDR2 is SMNVEV (reference sequence). The germline V and J ends were trimmed by 4 bases and 4 bases, with 13 bases remaining between them. CDR3 in amino acids: CASSSEGYTYGYTF. The CDR3 DNA reads TGTGCCAGCAGTTCGGAGGGTTACACCTATGGCTACACCTTC.

The gene calls are TRBV5-6 and TRBJ2-5; 9 bases map to TRBD2. The CDR3 contains 14 residues. Germline CDR1 is SGHDT and CDR2 is YYEEEE. V shed 3 bases, J shed 4 bases, and the junction held 4 bases outside the gene matches. CDR3 in DNA: TGTGCCAGCAGCTATAGCGGGGGAGCAGAGACCCAGTACTTC. Protein product: CASSYSGGAETQYF.

The chain uses TRBV9 and TRBJ2-5; 11 nucleotides line up with TRBD1. The CDR3 totals 16 residues. The germline gives CDR1 SGDLS, CDR2 YYNGEE. Trimming removed 3 bases from V and 4 bases from J; junction bases left unmatched: 8. The CDR3 DNA is TGTGCCAGCAGCGAGAGAACGGACAGGGGGCGAGAGACCCAGTACTTC. It specifies CASSERTDRGRETQYF.

This chain links TRBV30 with TRBJ2-1; the D is unclear. The CDR3 length is 13 residues. CDR1 and CDR2 (germline): GTSNPN, SVGIG (reference sequence). Trimming cost V 0 bases and J 3 bases, with 6 bases left between them. The CDR3 protein is CAWSVSNYNEQFF. The CDR3 DNA reads as TGTGCCTGGAGTGTTTCCAACTACAATGAGCAGTTCTTC.

V usage is TRBV18 and J usage is TRBJ2-7; weak D call: TRBD1 (5 bases). The CDR3 is made up of 15 amino acids. V lost 0 bases, J lost 7 bases, and 16 bases lay in between. Germline V gives CDR1 KGHSH, CDR2 LQKENI. CDR3 sequence: CASSPPGQGGWEQYF. In DNA, the CDR3 is TGTGCCAGCTCACCACCCGGGCAGGGCGGATGGGAGCAGTACTTC. The whole variable domain, remainder taken from reference TRBV18 and TRBJ2-7, is NAGVMQNPRHLVRRRGQEARLRCSPMKGHSHVYWYRQLPEEGLKFMVYLQKENIIDESGMPKERFSAEFPKEGPSILRIQQVVRGDSAAYFCASSPPGQGGWEQYFGPGTRLTVT.